This T cell receptor beta chain derives from a study of glioma-infiltrating T cells after dendritic cell vaccination. The study's findings and limits: Survival was not directly related to TCR clonality in these patients.

Libraries were prepared by immunoSEQ multiplex PCR; TCRdb keeps only in-frame clonotypes and omits some of them. The sample shows approximately 91,000 clones, approximately 78% of them seen only once. Time point: after dendritic cell vaccination, including at tumor progression/relapse. PBMC were collected before vaccination, two weeks after the third vaccination, and at progression. With regard to this clone: Its target is not known.

Germline CDR1 is SSHAT and CDR2 is FNYEAQ (reference sequence). V was shortened by 3 bases and J by 1 base, with 12 bases between the two germline ends. The CDR3 is 15 residues long. V usage is TRBV7-7 and J usage is TRBJ1-1, with D possibly TRBD1 on 5 matching bases. The TCR sequence derives from a human donor with glioblastoma. This sample comprised blood, obtained after dendritic cell vaccination. The CDR3 loop reads CASSFPGARNTEAFF. CDR3 DNA: TGTGCCAGCAGCTTTCCTGGGGCGCGGAACACTGAAGCTTTCTTT.